This entry lists 13 T cell receptor beta chains sequenced from one sample in a study of T cell responses to AZD1222 COVID-19 vaccine. This table comes from immunoSEQ multiplex PCR, and its TCRdb copy is limited to in-frame clones, with some not included. The sample lists tens of thousands of clones; 90% were seen once. Here the sequenced sample was peripheral blood, taken 28 days after the second AZD1222 dose. Source of these receptors: an adult who received the AZD1222 COVID-19 vaccine.

V usage is TRBV3-1 (or the pseudogene TRBV3-2) and J usage is TRBJ2-5; D gene ambiguous. Germline V lookup: CDR1 LGHDT, CDR2 YNNKEL (reference sequence). This CDR3 spans 13 amino acids. Trimming shortened V by 4 bases and J by 1 base, and 7 bases separated the two germline ends. CDR3 coding DNA: TGTGCCAGCAGCCGCGCGGTCCAAGAGACCCAGTACTTC. Translated: CASSRAVQETQYF.

This clone showed up just a few times. The rearrangement uses TRBV30 and TRBJ1-5, with TRBD1 matching 7 bases. The CDR3 loop spans 15 amino acids. J gave up 4 bases and V 7 bases, and 13 bases lay outside the gene matches. From germline, CDR1 is GTSNPN and CDR2 SVGIG (reference sequence). The CDR3, as DNA: TGTGCCTACTCGTCGGGGACAGATTTTAATCAGCCCCAGCATTTT. Translation gives CAYSSGTDFNQPQHF.

This clone turned up a few times. The rearrangement joins TRBV10-3 to TRBJ2-3; perhaps TRBD1 as D (5 bases). Germline CDR1 reads ENHRY; CDR2 reads SYGVKD. The V end was cut by 2 bases, the J end by 4 bases, with 16 bases between. CDR3 length equals 16 residues. This CDR3 reads CAISEEVGLGADTQYF. CDR3 DNA: TGTGCCATCAGTGAGGAGGTAGGGTTAGGGGCAGATACGCAGTATTTT.

The genes are TRBV12-2 and TRBJ2-1; the DNA was not used to check the table's D call, TRBD1. TRBV12-2 is labeled a pseudogene. The CDR3 extends over 16 amino acids. Here the CDR3 DNA reads TGTGCAAGTCGCTCAAACAGGGGGCGCATTATTATTGAGCAGTTCTTC. Translation: CASRSNRGRIIIEQFF.

V and J are TRBV6-5 and TRBJ1-1; 7 positions agree with TRBD1. The J segment lost 6 bases and the V segment lost 7 bases, leaving 11 bases of the junction unmatched. Germline V gene data show CDR1 as MNHEY and CDR2 as SVGAGI. There are 14 residues in the CDR3. The CDR3 DNA reads as TGTGCCAGCATAGGGGGACACACAGGGGCTGAAGCTTTCTTT. Translated: CASIGGHTGAEAFF.

The chain uses TRBV2 and TRBJ2-5; 11 positions match TRBD2. Germline trimming cut 1 base from V and 5 bases from J; bases unmatched to any gene: 9. Germline CDR1 and CDR2: SNHLY and FYNNEI. The CDR3 is 17 amino acids. In DNA, the CDR3 is TGTGCCAGCAGTGAAGGACTACTAGCGGGGGTTCAGGAGACCCAGTACTTC. Protein product: CASSEGLLAGVQETQYF.

This clone has just one count. The chain combines TRBV11-3 with TRBJ2-3; D uncertain. Germline values: CDR1 SGHNT, CDR2 YENEEA. The germline V and J ends were trimmed by 0 bases and 4 bases, with 2 bases remaining between them. CDR3 length: 12 residues. CDR3 residues: CASSLDPDTQYF. CDR3 coding DNA: TGTGCCAGCAGCTTAGATCCAGATACGCAGTATTTT.

The genes are TRBV7-9 and TRBJ1-1; no clear D. V gave up 8 bases and J gave up 4 bases, with 11 bases separating them. The CDR3 runs 12 residues. Germline CDR1 reads SEHNR; CDR2 reads FQNEAQ (reference sequence). CDR3 loop: CASGPESTEAFF. In nucleotides, the CDR3 is TGTGCCAGCGGCCCAGAGAGCACTGAAGCTTTCTTT. The whole variable domain, filled in from reference TRBV7-9 and TRBJ1-1, reads DTGVSQNPRHKITKRGQNVTFRCDPISEHNRLYWYRQTLGQGPEFLTYFQNEAQLEKSRLLSDRFSAERPKGSFSTLEIQRTEQGDSAMYLCASGPESTEAFFGQGTRLTVV.

The chain is built from TRBV7-2 and TRBJ2-5; TRBD1 aligns across 7 bases. CDR3 length: 15 residues. From germline, CDR1 is SGHTA and CDR2 FQGNSA. V shed 5 bases, J shed 2 bases, and the junction held 8 bases outside the gene matches. In DNA form, the CDR3 reads TGTGCCAGCAGCCCCCTGGGGACAGAGCAAGAGACCCAGTACTTC. Protein: CASSPLGTEQETQYF.

The V and J genes are TRBV9 and TRBJ2-1; TRBD2 matches 10 bases. The junction had 12 bases not matched to a gene; V was cut back by 0 bases and J by 9 bases. Per germline, CDR1 SGDLS and CDR2 YYNGEE. The CDR3 contains 17 residues. As DNA, the CDR3 is TGTGCCAGCAGCGTAGGTAAGCTAGCGGGAGTCTTGGGTGAGCAGTTCTTC. Translated, it gives CASSVGKLAGVLGEQFF.

The chain has TRBV10-3 and TRBJ1-2; D remains ambiguous. The ends were cut back, 10 bases at V and 5 bases at J, with 17 bases in the middle. The CDR3 has 13 amino acids. Per germline, CDR1 ENHRY and CDR2 SYGVKD. DNA for the CDR3: TGTGCCACCCAGCCCGCCGACGGTTATGGCTACACCTTC. As protein: CATQPADGYGYTF.

The V and J genes are TRBV7-8 and TRBJ1-5; 7 bases line up with TRBD1. Germline assignment: CDR1 SGHVS and CDR2 FQNEAQ. V was pared by 5 bases and J by 0 bases, with 4 bases of the junction left unmatched. CDR3 length: 15 amino acids. The CDR3 here is CASSVQGYSNQPQHF. Here the CDR3 DNA reads TGTGCCAGCAGCGTACAGGGGTATAGCAATCAGCCCCAGCATTTT.

This chain joins TRBV6-1 and TRBJ1-4, with D unresolved. V was trimmed by 1 base and J by 7 bases, leaving 13 bases between them. The CDR3 is 15 residues long. CDR1 and CDR2 (germline): MNHNS, SASEGT. The CDR3 nucleotides read TGTGCCAGCAGTGAAGAGGAGGGCCTCGGTGAAAAACTGTTTTTT. It yields the protein CASSEEEGLGEKLFF.